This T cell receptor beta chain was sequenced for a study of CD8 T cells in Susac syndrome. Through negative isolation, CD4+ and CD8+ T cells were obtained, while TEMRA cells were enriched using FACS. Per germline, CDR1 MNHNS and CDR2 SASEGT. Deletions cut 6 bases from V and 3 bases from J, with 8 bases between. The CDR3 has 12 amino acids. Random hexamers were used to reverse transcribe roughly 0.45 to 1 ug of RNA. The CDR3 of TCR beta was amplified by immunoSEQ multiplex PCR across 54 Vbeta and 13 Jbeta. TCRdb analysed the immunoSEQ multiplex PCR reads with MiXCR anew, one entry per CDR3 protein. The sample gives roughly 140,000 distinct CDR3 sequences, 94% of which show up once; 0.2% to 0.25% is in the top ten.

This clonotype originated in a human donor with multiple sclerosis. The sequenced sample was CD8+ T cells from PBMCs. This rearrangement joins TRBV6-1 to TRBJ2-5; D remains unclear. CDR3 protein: CASRDPKETQYF. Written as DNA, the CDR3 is TGTGCCAGCAGGGACCCCAAAGAGACCCAGTACTTC.